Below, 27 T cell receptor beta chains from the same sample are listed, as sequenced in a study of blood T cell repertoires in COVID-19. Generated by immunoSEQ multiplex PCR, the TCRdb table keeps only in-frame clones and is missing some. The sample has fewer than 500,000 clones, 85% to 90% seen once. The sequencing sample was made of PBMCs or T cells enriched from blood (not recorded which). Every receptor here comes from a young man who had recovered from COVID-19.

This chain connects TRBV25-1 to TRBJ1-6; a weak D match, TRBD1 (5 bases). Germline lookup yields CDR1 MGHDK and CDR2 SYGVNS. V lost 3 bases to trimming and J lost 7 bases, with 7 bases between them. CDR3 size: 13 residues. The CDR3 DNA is TGTGCCAGCAGTGATTCAGGGAATTCACCCCTCCACTTT. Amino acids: CASSDSGNSPLHF.

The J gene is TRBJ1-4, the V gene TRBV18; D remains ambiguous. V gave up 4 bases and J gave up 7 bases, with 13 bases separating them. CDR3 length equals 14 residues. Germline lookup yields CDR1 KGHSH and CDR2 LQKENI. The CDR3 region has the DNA TGTGCCAGCTCACGATCCGTCGAGGGTGAAAAACTGTTTTTT. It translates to CASSRSVEGEKLFF. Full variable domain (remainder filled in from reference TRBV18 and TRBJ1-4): NAGVMQNPRHLVRRRGQEARLRCSPMKGHSHVYWYRQLPEEGLKFMVYLQKENIIDESGMPKERFSAEFPKEGPSILRIQQVVRGDSAAYFCASSRSVEGEKLFFGSGTQLSVL.

CDR3 in amino acids: CASSRDLLSVLTF. As DNA, the CDR3 is TGTGCCAGCAGCCGAGACCTATTGAGCGTCCTGACTTTC. The chain has TRBV4-2 and TRBJ2-6, with D unclear. From germline, CDR1 is LGHNA and CDR2 YNFKEQ. The CDR3 runs to 13 residues. V gave up 4 bases and J gave up 12 bases, with 13 bases separating them.

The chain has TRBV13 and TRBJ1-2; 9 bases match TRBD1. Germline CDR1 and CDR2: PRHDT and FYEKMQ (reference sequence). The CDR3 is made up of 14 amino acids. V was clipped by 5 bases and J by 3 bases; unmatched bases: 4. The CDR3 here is CASSIGQGHYGYTF. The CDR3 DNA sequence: TGTGCCAGCAGCATCGGACAGGGGCACTATGGCTACACCTTC.

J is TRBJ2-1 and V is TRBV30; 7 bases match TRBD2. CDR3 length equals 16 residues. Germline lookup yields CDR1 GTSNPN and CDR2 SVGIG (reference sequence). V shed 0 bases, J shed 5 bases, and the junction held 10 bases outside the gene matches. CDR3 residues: CAWSVQFAGDHNEQFF. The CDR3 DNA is TGTGCCTGGAGTGTACAGTTCGCGGGAGACCACAATGAGCAGTTCTTC. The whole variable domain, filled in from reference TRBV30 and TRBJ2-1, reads SQTIHQWPATLVQPVGSPLSLECTVEGTSNPNLYWYRQAAGRGLQLLFYSVGIGQISSEVPQNLSASRPQDRQFILSSKKLLLSDSGFYLCAWSVQFAGDHNEQFFGPGTRLTVL.

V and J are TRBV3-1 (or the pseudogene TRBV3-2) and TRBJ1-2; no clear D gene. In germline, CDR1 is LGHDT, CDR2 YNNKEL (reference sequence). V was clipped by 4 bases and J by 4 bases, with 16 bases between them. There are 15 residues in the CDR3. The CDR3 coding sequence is TGTGCCAGCAGCCGCGAGGGATTGAGTGTCTATGGCTACACCTTC. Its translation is CASSREGLSVYGYTF.

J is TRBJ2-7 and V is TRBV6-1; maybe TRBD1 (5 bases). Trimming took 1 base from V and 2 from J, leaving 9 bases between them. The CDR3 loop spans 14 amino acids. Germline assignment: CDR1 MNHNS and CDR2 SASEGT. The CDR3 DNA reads TGTGCCAGCAGTGAAGTTGTGGGGCCCTACGAGCAGTACTTC. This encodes CASSEVVGPYEQYF.

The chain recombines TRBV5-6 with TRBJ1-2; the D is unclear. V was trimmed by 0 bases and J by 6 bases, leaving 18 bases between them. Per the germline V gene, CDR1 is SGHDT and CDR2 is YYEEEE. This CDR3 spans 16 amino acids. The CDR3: CASSLEGSTRGDGYTF. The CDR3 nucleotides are TGTGCCAGCAGCTTGGAAGGTTCGACCCGAGGCGATGGCTACACCTTC. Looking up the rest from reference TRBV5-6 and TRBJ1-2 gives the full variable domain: DAGVTQSPTHLIKTRGQQVTLRCSPKSGHDTVSWYQQALGQGPQFIFQYYEEEERQRGNFPDRFSGHQFPNYSSELNVNALLLGDSALYLCASSLEGSTRGDGYTFGSGTRLTVV.

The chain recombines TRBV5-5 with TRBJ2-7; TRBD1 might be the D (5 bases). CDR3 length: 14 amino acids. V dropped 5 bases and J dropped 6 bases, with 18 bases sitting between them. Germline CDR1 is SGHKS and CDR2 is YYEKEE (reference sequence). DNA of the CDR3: TGTGCCAGCAGTGCCTATGCAGGGTCTTTCGAGCAGTACTTC. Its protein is CASSAYAGSFEQYF.

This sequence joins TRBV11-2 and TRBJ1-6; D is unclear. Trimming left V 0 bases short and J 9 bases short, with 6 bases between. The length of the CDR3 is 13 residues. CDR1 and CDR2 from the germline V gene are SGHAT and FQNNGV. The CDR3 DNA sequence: TGTGCCAGCAGCTTAGAGAGGGTTTCACCCCTCCACTTT. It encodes CASSLERVSPLHF.

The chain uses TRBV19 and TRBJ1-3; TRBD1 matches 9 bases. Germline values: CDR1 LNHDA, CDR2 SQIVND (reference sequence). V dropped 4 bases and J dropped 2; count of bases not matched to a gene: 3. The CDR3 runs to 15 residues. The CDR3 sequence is CASSTQGAAGNTIYF. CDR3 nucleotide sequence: TGTGCCAGTAGTACACAGGGGGCTGCTGGAAACACCATATATTTT. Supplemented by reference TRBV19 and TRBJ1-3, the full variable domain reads DGGITQSPKYLFRKEGQNVTLSCEQNLNHDAMYWYRQDPGQGLRLIYYSQIVNDFQKGDIAEGYSVSREKKESFPLTVTSAQKNPTAFYLCASSTQGAAGNTIYFGEGSWLTVV.

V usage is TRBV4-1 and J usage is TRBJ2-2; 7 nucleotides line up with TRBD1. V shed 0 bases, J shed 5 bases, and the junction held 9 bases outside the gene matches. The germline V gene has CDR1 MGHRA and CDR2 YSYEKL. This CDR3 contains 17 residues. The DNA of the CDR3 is TGCGCCAGCAGCCAAGAAGAAGTAGGGGGCTGGACCGGGGAGCTGTTTTTT. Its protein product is CASSQEEVGGWTGELFF.

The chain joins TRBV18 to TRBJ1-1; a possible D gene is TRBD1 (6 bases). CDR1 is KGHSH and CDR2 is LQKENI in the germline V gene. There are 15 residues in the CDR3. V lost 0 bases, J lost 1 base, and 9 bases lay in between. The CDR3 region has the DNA TGTGCCAGCTCACCACCGAACAGGGCGAACACTGAAGCTTTCTTT. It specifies CASSPPNRANTEAFF.

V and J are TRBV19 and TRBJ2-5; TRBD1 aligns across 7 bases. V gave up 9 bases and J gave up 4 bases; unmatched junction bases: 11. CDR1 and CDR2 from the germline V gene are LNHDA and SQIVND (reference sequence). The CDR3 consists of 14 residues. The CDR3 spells CASRLDRVSETQYF. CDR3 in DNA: TGTGCCAGCAGACTTGACAGGGTCTCAGAGACCCAGTACTTC.

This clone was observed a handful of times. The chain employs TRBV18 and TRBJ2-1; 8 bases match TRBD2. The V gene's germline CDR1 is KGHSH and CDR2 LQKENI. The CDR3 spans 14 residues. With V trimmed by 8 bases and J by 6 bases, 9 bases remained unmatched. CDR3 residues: CASTISGSLNEQFF. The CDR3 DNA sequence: TGTGCCAGCACGATCAGCGGGAGTCTCAATGAGCAGTTCTTC.

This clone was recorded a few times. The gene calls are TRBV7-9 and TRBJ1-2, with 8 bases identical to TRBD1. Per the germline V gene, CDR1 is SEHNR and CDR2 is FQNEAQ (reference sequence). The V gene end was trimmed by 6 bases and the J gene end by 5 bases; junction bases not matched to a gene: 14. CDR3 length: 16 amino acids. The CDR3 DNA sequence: TGTGCCAGCAGTTCAGGCATGGCAGGGGGCCGATATGGCTACACCTTC. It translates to CASSSGMAGGRYGYTF.

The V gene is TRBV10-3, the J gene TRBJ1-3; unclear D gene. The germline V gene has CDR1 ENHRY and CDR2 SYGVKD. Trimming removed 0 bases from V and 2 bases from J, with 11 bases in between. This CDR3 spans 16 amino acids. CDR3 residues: CAISESEVFAGNTIYF. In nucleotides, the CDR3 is TGTGCCATCAGTGAGTCGGAGGTGTTCGCTGGAAACACCATATATTTT.

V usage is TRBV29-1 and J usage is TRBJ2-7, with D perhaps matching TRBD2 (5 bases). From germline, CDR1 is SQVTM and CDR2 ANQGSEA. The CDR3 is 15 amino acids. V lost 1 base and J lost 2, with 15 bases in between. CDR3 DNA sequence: TGCAGCGTTGAAGTAGGAGGCTTCAAAACCTACGAGCAGTACTTC. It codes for CSVEVGGFKTYEQYF.

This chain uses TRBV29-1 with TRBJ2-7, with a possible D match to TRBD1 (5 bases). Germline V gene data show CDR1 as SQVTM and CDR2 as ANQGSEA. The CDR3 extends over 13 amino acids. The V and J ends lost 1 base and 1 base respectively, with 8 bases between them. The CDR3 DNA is TGCAGCGTTGAAGGGGGCAGGTCCTACGAGCAGTACTTC. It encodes CSVEGGRSYEQYF.

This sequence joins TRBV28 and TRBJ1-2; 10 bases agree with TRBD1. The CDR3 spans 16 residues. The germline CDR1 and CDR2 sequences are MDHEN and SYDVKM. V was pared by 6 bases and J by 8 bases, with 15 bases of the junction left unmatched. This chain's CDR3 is CASRSPRRQGAEGYTF. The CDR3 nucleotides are TGTGCCAGCAGATCACCAAGACGACAGGGGGCGGAAGGCTACACCTTC.

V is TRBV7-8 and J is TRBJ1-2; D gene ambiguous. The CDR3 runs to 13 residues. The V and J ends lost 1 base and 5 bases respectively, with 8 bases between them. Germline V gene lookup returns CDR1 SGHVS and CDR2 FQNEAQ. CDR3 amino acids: CASSLENSYGYTF. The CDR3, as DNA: TGTGCCAGCAGCTTAGAAAACTCGTATGGCTACACCTTC.

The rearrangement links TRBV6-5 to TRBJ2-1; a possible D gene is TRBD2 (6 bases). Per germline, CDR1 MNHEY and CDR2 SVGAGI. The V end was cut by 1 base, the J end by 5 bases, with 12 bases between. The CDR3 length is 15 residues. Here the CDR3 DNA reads TGTGCCAGCAGTTACTACCCCGGAGGGGACAATGAGCAGTTCTTC. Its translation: CASSYYPGGDNEQFF.

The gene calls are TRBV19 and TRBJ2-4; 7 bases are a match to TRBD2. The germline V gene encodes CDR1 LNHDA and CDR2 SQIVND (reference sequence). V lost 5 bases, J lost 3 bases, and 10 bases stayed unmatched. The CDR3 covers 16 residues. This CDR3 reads CASSGPRGSGKNIQYF. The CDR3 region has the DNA TGTGCCAGTAGTGGCCCACGCGGGAGTGGCAAAAACATTCAGTACTTC.

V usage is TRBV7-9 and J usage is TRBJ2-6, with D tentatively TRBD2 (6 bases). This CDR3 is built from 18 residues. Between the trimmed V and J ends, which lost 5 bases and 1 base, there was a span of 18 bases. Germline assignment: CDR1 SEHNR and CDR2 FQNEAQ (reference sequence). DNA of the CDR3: TGTGCCAGCAGCCCCTCCCGGGGGTCCCAGTCTGGGGCCAACGTCCTGACTTTC. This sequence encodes CASSPSRGSQSGANVLTF.

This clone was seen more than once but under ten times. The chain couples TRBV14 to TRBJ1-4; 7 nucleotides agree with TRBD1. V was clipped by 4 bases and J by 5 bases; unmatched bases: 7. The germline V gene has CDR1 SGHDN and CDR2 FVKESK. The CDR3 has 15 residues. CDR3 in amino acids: CASSLLTGENEKLFF. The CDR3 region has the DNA TGTGCCAGCAGCCTTCTCACAGGGGAAAATGAAAAACTGTTTTTT.

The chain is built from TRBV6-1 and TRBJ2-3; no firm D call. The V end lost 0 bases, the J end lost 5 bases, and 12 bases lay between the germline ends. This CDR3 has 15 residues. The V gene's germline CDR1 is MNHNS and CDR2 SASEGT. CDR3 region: CASSEALNRGDTQYF. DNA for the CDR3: TGTGCCAGCAGTGAAGCGCTTAATAGAGGAGATACGCAGTATTTT.

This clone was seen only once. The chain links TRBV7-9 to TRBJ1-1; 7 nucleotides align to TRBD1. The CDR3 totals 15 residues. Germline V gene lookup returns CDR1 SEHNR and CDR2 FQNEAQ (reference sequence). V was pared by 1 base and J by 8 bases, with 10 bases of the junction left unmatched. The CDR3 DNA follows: TGTGCCAGCAGCTTAGTGGTGACAGGGAGAGGAGAAGCTTTCTTT. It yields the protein CASSLVVTGRGEAFF.